This TCR beta chain comes out of a study of OX40 agonist ivuxolimab in advanced cancers. The method was immunoSEQ multiplex PCR; TCRdb's version includes in-frame clones alone and lacks a portion of them. The profile shows more than 60,000 clones, about 86% of them singletons. Trimming stripped 0 bases from V and 1 base from J, with 9 bases between. CDR3 length: 15 residues. Germline V gene lookup returns CDR1 KGHSH and CDR2 LQKENI. The chain links TRBV18 to TRBJ1-1, with D tentatively TRBD1 (5 bases). The sequenced sample was CD4+ or CD8+ T cells sorted from blood, obtained in a trial of the OX40 agonist ivuxolimab. This sequence originates from an adult with an advanced solid tumor such as melanoma, head and neck, liver or kidney cancer. In DNA, the CDR3 is TGTGCCAGCTCACCACCGTTGGGGACGAACACTGAAGCTTTCTTT. Translating gives CASSPPLGTNTEAFF.